The 10 T cell receptor beta chains reported below all come from one sample, sequenced in a study of blood T cell repertoires in COVID-19. TCRdb's copy holds only in-frame clones and misses some; the assay was immunoSEQ multiplex PCR. The sample contains around 470,000 clones, 85% to 90% of which appear only once. Sequencing was performed on peripheral blood. The receptor set was obtained from a man between 18 and 29 years old with COVID-19, enrolled during active disease.

The V call is TRBV7-8, the J call TRBJ1-3, with 11 bases fitting TRBD1. V was clipped by 5 bases and J by 9 bases; unmatched bases: 3. Germline loops: CDR1 SGHVS, CDR2 FQNEAQ. The CDR3 has 13 residues. The DNA of the CDR3 is TGTGCCAGCAGCGTAGGGACAGGGGGCACCATATATTTT. It encodes CASSVGTGGTIYF.

The chain combines TRBV24-1 with TRBJ2-1; 12 bases match TRBD2. The CDR3 runs to 17 residues. Germline V lookup: CDR1 KGHDR, CDR2 SFDVKD. V lost 5 bases to trimming and J lost 8 bases; unmatched junction nucleotides: 12. The CDR3, as DNA: TGTGCCACCAGTGGCTCAGAGACTAGCGGGAGAGGGGATGAGCAGTTCTTC. It specifies CATSGSETSGRGDEQFF.

The chain uses TRBV19 and TRBJ1-6; the D is unclear. Between the trimmed V and J ends, which lost 3 bases and 9 bases, there was a span of 18 bases. CDR1 is LNHDA, CDR2 SQIVND, per germline (reference sequence). The CDR3 consists of 16 residues. This CDR3 is CASSMSPGSAVSPLHF. The CDR3 bases are TGTGCCAGTAGTATGTCTCCGGGTTCGGCGGTTTCACCCCTCCACTTT.

This clone showed up just once. This chain connects TRBV10-3 to TRBJ2-1; TRBD2 is a possible D gene (5 bases). V gave up 2 bases and J gave up 10 bases, with 9 bases separating them. The CDR3 runs 12 residues. CDR1 ENHRY and CDR2 SYGVKD come from the germline V gene. The CDR3: CAISEERLEQFF. CDR3 DNA sequence: TGTGCCATCAGTGAGGAGCGGTTAGAGCAGTTCTTC.

This clone was counted only a few times. The chain couples TRBV12-5 to TRBJ2-7, with TRBD1 identical over 10 bases. The CDR3 runs to 15 residues. V lost 3 bases and J lost 2; bases outside the gene matches: 4. Germline CDR1 reads LGHNT; CDR2 reads FRNRAP. This CDR3 reads CASGLGTGVPYEQYF. CDR3 sequence (DNA): TGTGCTAGTGGTTTAGGGACAGGGGTGCCCTACGAGCAGTACTTC. Complete variable domain (other parts from reference TRBV12-5 and TRBJ2-7): DARVTQTPRHKVTEMGQEVTMRCQPILGHNTVFWYRQTMMQGLELLAYFRNRAPLDDSGMPKDRFSAEMPDATLATLKIQPSEPRDSAVYFCASGLGTGVPYEQYFGPGTRLTVT.

This chain joins TRBV2 and TRBJ2-1; TRBD2 matches 11 bases. Germline assignment: CDR1 SNHLY and CDR2 FYNNEI. This CDR3 contains 15 residues. The J segment lost 4 bases and the V segment lost 4 bases, leaving 3 bases of the junction unmatched. CDR3 amino acids: CASSVRTSGYNEQFF. In nucleotides, the CDR3 is TGTGCCAGCAGTGTCCGGACTAGCGGGTACAATGAGCAGTTCTTC.

The chain is built from TRBV5-1 and TRBJ2-2; no reliable D call. Germline V CDR1 and CDR2: SGHRS, YFSETQ. This CDR3 comprises 16 residues. V lost 0 bases and J 3 bases, leaving 12 bases between the germline ends. This CDR3 is CASSLAARVYTGELFF. The DNA of the CDR3 is TGCGCCAGCAGCTTGGCCGCACGGGTTTACACCGGGGAGCTGTTTTTT. The variable domain in full, completed from reference TRBV5-1 and TRBJ2-2, reads KAGVTQTPRYLIKTRGQQVTLSCSPISGHRSVSWYQQTPGQGLQFLFEYFSETQRNKGNFPGRFSGRQFSNSRSEMNVSTLELGDSALYLCASSLAARVYTGELFFGEGSRLTVL.

V usage is TRBV6-4 and J usage is TRBJ2-5, with 12 bases that match TRBD1. CDR1 and CDR2 from the germline V gene are MRHNA and SNTAGT. Unmatched junction bases numbered 5, after V lost 5 bases and J lost 4 bases. The CDR3 spans 15 residues. CDR3 nucleotide sequence: TGTGCCAGCAGTCGGGACAGGGGGCGCCTAGAGACCCAGTACTTC. As protein: CASSRDRGRLETQYF.

In the case of this clone: A junction end diverges from the germline sequence, so it may reflect a read error. The V gene is TRBV19, the J gene TRBJ2-2, with TRBD1 as a possible D gene (6 bases). CDR3 length: 13 amino acids. CDR1 is LNHDA and CDR2 is SQIVND in the germline V gene (reference sequence). The CDR3 protein is CASSISGAGELFF. The CDR3 DNA reads as TGTGCTAGTAGTATATCAGGGGCCGGGGAGCTGTTTTTT.

This sequence joins TRBV6-1 and TRBJ2-7; a weak D match, TRBD1 (7 bases). V was shortened by 3 bases and J by 0 bases, with 21 bases between the two germline ends. The CDR3 covers 18 residues. The germline CDR1 and CDR2 sequences are MNHNS and SASEGT. The CDR3 loop is CASSDTRGGQGVSYEQYF. CDR3 DNA: TGTGCCAGCAGTGATACTCGAGGAGGGCAGGGGGTCTCCTACGAGCAGTACTTC.